This entry lists 22 T cell receptor beta chains sequenced from one sample in a study of blood T cell repertoires in COVID-19. The assay was immunoSEQ multiplex PCR, and TCRdb's table has in-frame clones only and misses some. In the table there are 150,000 to 200,000 clones, 84% of which are singletons. The sequencing sample was made of peripheral blood. The receptors derive from a man aged 40-49 years who had recovered from COVID-19.

The genes are TRBV13 and TRBJ2-7; 8 bases fit TRBD2. CDR1 is PRHDT and CDR2 is FYEKMQ in the germline V gene (reference sequence). The CDR3 is made up of 14 amino acids. V lost 4 bases to trimming and J lost 7 bases; unmatched junction nucleotides: 9. The CDR3 coding sequence is TGTGCCAGCAGCTCCGGACCGGGGGGGAGTGAGCAGTACTTC. It specifies CASSSGPGGSEQYF.

V is TRBV7-9 and J is TRBJ1-6; 7 bases are a match to TRBD1. The CDR3 has 14 amino acids. Germline CDR1 and CDR2: SEHNR and FQNEAQ (reference sequence). The ends lost 5 bases at V and 10 bases at J; junction bases unmatched: 8. The CDR3 is CASSRTGSSSPLHF. CDR3 bases: TGTGCCAGCAGCCGGACAGGTTCTAGCTCACCCCTCCACTTT. Full variable domain (rest looked up from reference TRBV7-9 and TRBJ1-6): DTGVSQNPRHKITKRGQNVTFRCDPISEHNRLYWYRQTLGQGPEFLTYFQNEAQLEKSRLLSDRFSAERPKGSFSTLEIQRTEQGDSAMYLCASSRTGSSSPLHFGNGTRLTVT.

The rearrangement uses TRBV27 and TRBJ1-5, with D possibly matching TRBD1 (6 bases). The V gene lost 5 bases and the J gene lost 7 bases, with 21 bases spanning the gap. The CDR3 length is 16 residues. Germline CDR1 is MNHEY and CDR2 is SMNVEV (reference sequence). CDR3 in DNA: TGTGCCAGCAGTCCCTACCTCGGCGGGGGGGGCCAGCCCCAGCATTTT. This encodes CASSPYLGGGGQPQHF.

The rearrangement joins TRBV6-6 to TRBJ2-7; a possible D gene is TRBD2 (5 bases). Trimming stripped 6 bases from V and 4 bases from J, with 16 bases between. Looked up from germline, CDR1 is MNHNY and CDR2 is SVGAGI (reference sequence). This CDR3 is built from 14 residues. The CDR3 coding sequence is TGTGCCAGCAGGGCCCGGGCTAGCCGGTACGAGCAGTACTTC. Protein product: CASRARASRYEQYF.

The rearrangement uses TRBV5-4 and TRBJ1-4, with D perhaps TRBD1 (6 bases). CDR1 is SGHNT, CDR2 YYREEE, per germline (reference sequence). V was pared by 5 bases and J by 8 bases, with 13 bases between. The CDR3 sequence is 13 residues long. In nucleotides, the CDR3 is TGTGCCAGCAGACCGGACAGCGCAGAAAAACTGTTTTTT. Protein: CASRPDSAEKLFF.

The rearrangement joins TRBV19 to TRBJ1-5; D is unresolved. This CDR3 contains 15 residues. The V end was cut by 1 base, the J end by 0 bases, with 7 bases between. Per the germline V gene, CDR1 is LNHDA and CDR2 is SQIVND (reference sequence). CDR3 DNA sequence: TGTGCCAGTAGTATAGGTATTCGTAGCAATCAGCCCCAGCATTTT. Its protein product is CASSIGIRSNQPQHF.

The chain couples TRBV10-2 to TRBJ2-1, with 9 nucleotides matching TRBD1. Germline V gene lookup returns CDR1 WSHSY and CDR2 SAAADI. This CDR3 has 18 amino acids. With 6 bases clipped from V and 4 bases from J, the junction kept 16 bases outside the gene matches. The chain's CDR3 is CASSSSGTGPGTYNEQFF. The CDR3 DNA follows: TGCGCCAGCAGCTCTTCCGGGACAGGGCCCGGGACTTACAATGAGCAGTTCTTC.

The V gene is TRBV7-9, the J gene TRBJ1-1; tentative D call: TRBD1 (6 bases). Per the germline V gene, CDR1 is SEHNR and CDR2 is FQNEAQ (reference sequence). The length of the CDR3 is 15 residues. The V and J ends lost 5 bases and 5 bases respectively, with 18 bases between them. Here the CDR3 reads CASSPLTGRSTEAFF. CDR3 DNA sequence: TGTGCCAGCAGCCCATTGACAGGTAGGAGTACTGAAGCTTTCTTT.

This clone was counted a few times. The chain links TRBV27 to TRBJ2-2; 9 bases match TRBD1. V trimming: 6 bases; J trimming: 2 bases; junction bases outside the gene matches: 7. CDR1 and CDR2 (germline): MNHEY, SMNVEV (reference sequence). The CDR3 loop spans 16 amino acids. The CDR3 bases are TGTGCCAGCAGGCGAACAGGGGGCCTCAACACCGGGGAGCTGTTTTTT. Its translation is CASRRTGGLNTGELFF.

The genes are TRBV6-5 and TRBJ1-4; TRBD1 might be the D (6 bases). CDR3 length equals 14 residues. The V end lost 6 bases, the J end lost 7 bases, and 15 bases lay between the germline ends. CDR1 is MNHEY, CDR2 SVGAGI, per germline. The CDR3 sequence: CASSRRQAGEKLFF. CDR3 bases: TGTGCCAGCAGCCGGCGACAGGCAGGTGAAAAACTGTTTTTT.

The table lists this clone with a few counts. The CDR3 protein is CASSFGSNQPQHF. The CDR3 DNA is TGTGCCAGCAGCTTTGGCAGCAATCAGCCCCAGCATTTT. J is TRBJ1-5 and V is TRBV7-6; D is undetermined. The length of the CDR3 is 13 residues. The germline V gene encodes CDR1 SGHVS and CDR2 FNYEAQ. V lost 3 bases and J lost 1, with 4 bases in between.

Concerning this clone: Other DNA sequences within the sample encode an identical CDR3. The chain links TRBV6-6 to TRBJ1-1; D is undetermined. The ends were cut back, 7 bases at V and 4 bases at J, with 10 bases in the middle. This CDR3 has 12 residues. The V gene's germline CDR1 is MNHNY and CDR2 SVGAGI (reference sequence). This CDR3 is CASTPGVTEAFF. The CDR3 DNA is TGTGCCAGCACCCCCGGGGTCACTGAAGCTTTCTTT.

The CDR3 nucleotides are TGTGCCACCGTCGCGGGGGCTAAACCCCACGTCTCCTACAATGAGCAGTTCTTC. Protein: CATVAGAKPHVSYNEQFF. The chain employs TRBV15 and TRBJ2-1, with a possible D match to TRBD2 (7 bases). Germline CDR1 and CDR2: LNHNV and YYDKDF (reference sequence). The V gene lost 8 bases and the J gene lost 0 bases, with 23 bases spanning the gap. The CDR3 totals 18 residues.

V usage is TRBV10-3 and J usage is TRBJ2-2; D gene uncertain. In germline, CDR1 is ENHRY, CDR2 SYGVKD. This CDR3 comprises 13 residues. V lost 7 bases and J lost 7, with 13 bases in between. For the CDR3, the DNA is TGTGCCATCACGTTCGGTGGTATCGGGGAGCTGTTTTTT. Its translation is CAITFGGIGELFF.

The chain employs TRBV7-2 and TRBJ2-3; D is unclear. V lost 1 base to trimming and J lost 4 bases, with 15 bases between them. CDR1 SGHTA and CDR2 FQGNSA come from the germline V gene. The CDR3 loop spans 16 amino acids. CDR3 coding DNA: TGTGCCAGCAGCTTAGATTCTAGTATTTCCCCAGATACGCAGTATTTT. It yields the protein CASSLDSSISPDTQYF.

This clone was seen a few times. J is TRBJ2-5 and V is TRBV7-6; 7 bases are a match to TRBD1. Germline assignment: CDR1 SGHVS and CDR2 FNYEAQ. The CDR3 has 13 residues. J was trimmed by 3 bases and V by 5 bases; bases with no gene match: 3. The chain's CDR3 is CASSRQGKETQYF. CDR3 bases: TGTGCCAGCAGCCGACAGGGTAAAGAGACCCAGTACTTC.

V is TRBV6-6 and J is TRBJ1-4; maybe TRBD1 (6 bases). Germline V gene lookup returns CDR1 MNHNY and CDR2 SVGAGI (reference sequence). The CDR3 sequence is 15 residues long. V lost 0 bases to trimming and J lost 8 bases, with 13 bases between them. In DNA, the CDR3 is TGTGCCAGCAGTTACTCCGGACAGACGACAGAAAAACTGTTTTTT. It is translated as CASSYSGQTTEKLFF.

This clone was counted a few times. V is TRBV27 and J is TRBJ2-5; unclear D gene. This CDR3 is built from 11 residues. Trimming took 5 bases from V and 1 from J, leaving 2 bases between them. Per germline, CDR1 MNHEY and CDR2 SMNVEV (reference sequence). CDR3 coding DNA: TGTGCCAGCAGTCGCCAAGAGACCCAGTACTTC. Residues: CASSRQETQYF.

Of note for this clone: Mismatch with germline at one junction end may stem from a read error. Additional DNA sequences in this sample encode the identical CDR3. The chain employs TRBV3-1 (or the pseudogene TRBV3-2) and TRBJ1-1, with TRBD1 as a possible D gene (6 bases). The germline CDR1 and CDR2 sequences are LGHDT and YNNKEL (reference sequence). CDR3 length: 13 amino acids. In nucleotides, the CDR3 is TGCGCCAGCAGCCAAGGAACAGGGATTGAAGCTTTCTTT. Translating gives CASSQGTGIEAFF.

The chain combines TRBV9 with TRBJ2-1; D remains ambiguous. Trimming removed 4 bases from V and 1 base from J, with 9 bases in between. Germline CDR1 SGDLS, CDR2 YYNGEE. The CDR3 extends over 14 amino acids. CDR3 bases: TGTGCCAGCAGCCTCGAGTCTTCCTACAATGAGCAGTTCTTC. Residues: CASSLESSYNEQFF.

The chain is built from TRBV29-1 and TRBJ2-7; D is possibly TRBD1 (8 bases). Trimming pared 6 bases from V and 6 bases from J, leaving 15 bases between. Germline V gives CDR1 SQVTM, CDR2 ANQGSEA. The CDR3 loop spans 12 amino acids. The CDR3: CSVVDREGEQYF. The DNA for the CDR3 is TGCAGCGTCGTGGACAGGGAGGGCGAGCAGTACTTC.

This chain links TRBV9 with TRBJ2-5; D possibly corresponds to TRBD1 (7 bases). The V and J ends lost 0 bases and 4 bases respectively, with 22 bases between them. The CDR3 extends over 18 amino acids. Germline V CDR1 and CDR2: SGDLS, YYNGEE. The CDR3 coding sequence is TGTGCCAGCAGCGTAGGAAATCAGGGGGGCTTCGGCCGAGAGACCCAGTACTTC. Translated, it gives CASSVGNQGGFGRETQYF.